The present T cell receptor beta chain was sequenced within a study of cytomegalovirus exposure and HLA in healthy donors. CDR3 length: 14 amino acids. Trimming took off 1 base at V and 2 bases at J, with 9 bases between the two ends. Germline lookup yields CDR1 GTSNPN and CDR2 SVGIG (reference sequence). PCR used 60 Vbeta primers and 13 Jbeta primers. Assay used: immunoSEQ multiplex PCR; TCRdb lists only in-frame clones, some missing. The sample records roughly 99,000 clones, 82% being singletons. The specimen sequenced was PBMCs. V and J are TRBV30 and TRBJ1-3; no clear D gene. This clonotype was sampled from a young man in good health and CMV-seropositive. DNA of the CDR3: TGTGCCTGGAGTGGTACAGCAACTGGAAACACCATATATTTT. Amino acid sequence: CAWSGTATGNTIYF.